The 6 T cell receptor beta chains in this list originate from one sample, sequenced in a study of blood T cell repertoires in COVID-19. Assay: immunoSEQ multiplex PCR; the TCRdb copy retains only in-frame clones and omits some. The sample shows around 190,000 clones, around 85% of them seen only once. Sequences were obtained from PBMCs or T cells enriched from blood (not recorded which). The receptors originated from a woman in her 30s who had recovered from COVID-19.

The V and J genes are TRBV29-1 and TRBJ1-2; D possibly corresponds to TRBD1 (5 bases). The V gene's germline CDR1 is SQVTM and CDR2 ANQGSEA. The V and J ends lost 4 bases and 3 bases respectively, with 12 bases between them. The CDR3 is 13 amino acids. The CDR3 reads CSVGGGLYYGYTF. CDR3 in DNA: TGCAGCGTTGGGGGCGGATTGTACTATGGCTACACCTTC. The full variable domain, completed using reference TRBV29-1 and TRBJ1-2, is SAVISQKPSRDICQRGTSLTIQCQVDSQVTMMFWYRQQPGQSLTLIATANQGSEATYESGFVIDKFPISRPNLTFSTLTVSNMSPEDSSIYLCSVGGGLYYGYTFGSGTRLTVV.

This clone showed up just once. The chain combines TRBV30 with TRBJ2-1; 8 nucleotides agree with TRBD2. With 1 base clipped from V and 4 bases from J, the junction kept 9 bases outside the gene matches. The V gene's germline CDR1 is GTSNPN and CDR2 SVGIG (reference sequence). The CDR3 has 16 amino acids. In DNA form, the CDR3 reads TGTGCCTGGAGTGAGGCCCCCGAGCGGGAGTACAATGAGCAGTTCTTC. Its protein is CAWSEAPEREYNEQFF.

The chain has TRBV7-2 and TRBJ2-1, with 9 bases that match TRBD2. The CDR3 contains 15 residues. The germline V gene has CDR1 SGHTA and CDR2 FQGNSA. Germline trimming cut 5 bases from V and 10 bases from J; bases unmatched to any gene: 12. CDR3 sequence (DNA): TGTGCCAGCAGCCCCCGGTTTGTAGCGGGAGTAGAGCAGTTCTTC. Translation: CASSPRFVAGVEQFF. Based on the CDR3 plus reference TRBV7-2 and TRBJ2-1, the full variable domain is GAGVSQSPSNKVTEKGKDVELRCDPISGHTALYWYRQSLGQGLEFLIYFQGNSAPDKSGLPSDRFSAERTGGSVSTLTIQRTQQEDSAVYLCASSPRFVAGVEQFFGPGTRLTVL.

The V gene is TRBV28, the J gene TRBJ2-1, with TRBD2 matching 8 bases. The germline CDR1 and CDR2 sequences are MDHEN and SYDVKM. The CDR3 consists of 14 residues. Trimming removed 5 bases from V and 2 bases from J; junction bases left unmatched: 2. In DNA form, the CDR3 reads TGTGCCAGCAGTCCGGGACTAGCCTACAATGAGCAGTTCTTC. Translated, it gives CASSPGLAYNEQFF.

The rearrangement uses TRBV18 and TRBJ2-2; the D gene is possibly TRBD2 (6 bases). The V gene lost 1 base and the J gene lost 3 bases, with 9 bases spanning the gap. The germline V gene has CDR1 KGHSH and CDR2 LQKENI. There are 15 residues in the CDR3. The CDR3 DNA reads TGTGCCAGCTCACCACGCCGACTAGACACCGGGGAGCTGTTTTTT. It yields the protein CASSPRRLDTGELFF.

The chain is built from TRBV19 and TRBJ2-7; 7 bases map to TRBD1. Germline CDR1 is LNHDA and CDR2 is SQIVND (reference sequence). The CDR3 length is 15 residues. V trimming: 0 bases; J trimming: 1 base; junction bases outside the gene matches: 3. This CDR3 reads CASSIEDRVSYEQYF. CDR3 DNA sequence: TGTGCCAGTAGTATAGAAGACAGGGTTTCCTACGAGCAGTACTTC.